The 6 T cell receptor beta chains presented below share a single source sample, sequenced in a study of chemoradiotherapy in HPV16-positive cancers (dated by TCRdb to 2022 to 2024). The method was the immunoSEQ multiplex PCR assay. What TCRdb holds here is the immuneACCESS table cut down to in-frame rearrangements. Part of the clones is not present; checked against another copy, under half of the missing clones reflect an unresolved V gene, and the others are unexplained. The sample table lists 30,000 to 45,000 clones, about four fifths of them with a count of one. Roughly 3.8% of the sample belongs to the ten largest clones. The source was blood, collected from a patient who underwent chemoradiotherapy. The receptors here all came from a human donor with HPV-associated anogenital cancer.

V and J are TRBV7-6 and TRBJ2-5, with no clear D. Germline V gives CDR1 SGHVS, CDR2 FNYEAQ. Trimming stripped 0 bases from V and 2 bases from J, with 7 bases between. This CDR3 spans 14 amino acids. This CDR3 reads CASSLAVAQETQYF. The DNA for the CDR3 is TGTGCCAGCAGCTTAGCGGTTGCGCAAGAGACCCAGTACTTC.

CDR3: CASSRRQGYTGELFF. CDR3 coding DNA: TGCGCCAGCAGCCGACGGCAGGGCTACACCGGGGAGCTGTTTTTT. This rearrangement joins TRBV5-1 to TRBJ2-2; D might be TRBD1 (5 bases). The CDR3 loop spans 15 amino acids. V was pared by 4 bases and J by 3 bases, with 13 bases between. The germline V gene has CDR1 SGHRS and CDR2 YFSETQ.

The table lists this clone with a count of one. The V gene is TRBV7-2, the J gene TRBJ2-7; possible D gene TRBD2, 7 bases. The CDR3 has 14 residues. The V gene lost 5 bases and the J gene lost 4 bases, with 15 bases spanning the gap. CDR1 is SGHTA, CDR2 FQGNSA, per germline. Written as DNA, the CDR3 is TGTGCCAGCAGCAAAGGGGGAGGGTGGTACGAGCAGTACTTC. Amino acids: CASSKGGGWYEQYF. Together with reference TRBV7-2 and TRBJ2-7, the CDR3 gives the full variable domain: GAGVSQSPSNKVTEKGKDVELRCDPISGHTALYWYRQSLGQGLEFLIYFQGNSAPDKSGLPSDRFSAERTGGSVSTLTIQRTQQEDSAVYLCASSKGGGWYEQYFGPGTRLTVT.

This chain uses TRBV29-1 with TRBJ1-1; TRBD1 matches at 8 bases. The CDR3 is 13 amino acids. Germline V gene lookup returns CDR1 SQVTM and CDR2 ANQGSEA. V gave up 6 bases and J gave up 1 base; unmatched junction bases: 4. The CDR3 DNA reads TGCAGCGTCCGAGGACAGGGGAACACTGAAGCTTTCTTT. Encoded protein: CSVRGQGNTEAFF. Supplemented by reference TRBV29-1 and TRBJ1-1, the full variable domain reads SAVISQKPSRDICQRGTSLTIQCQVDSQVTMMFWYRQQPGQSLTLIATANQGSEATYESGFVIDKFPISRPNLTFSTLTVSNMSPEDSSIYLCSVRGQGNTEAFFGQGTRLTVV.

The chain links TRBV27 to TRBJ1-2; D is unresolved. The germline V gene encodes CDR1 MNHEY and CDR2 SMNVEV (reference sequence). V lost 0 bases and J lost 5, with 13 bases in between. The CDR3 runs to 15 residues. The CDR3 sequence is CASSLSHRDPYGYTF. DNA for the CDR3: TGTGCCAGCAGTTTATCCCACCGTGACCCATATGGCTACACCTTC.

This clone was picked up one time. The chain is built from TRBV4-2 and TRBJ2-5, with 11 bases lining up with TRBD2. The CDR3 sequence is 15 residues long. Germline V CDR1 and CDR2: LGHNA, YNFKEQ. V trimming: 5 bases; J trimming: 2 bases; junction bases outside the gene matches: 4. CDR3 nucleotide sequence: TGTGCCAGCAGCAATCTAGCGGGGGGACAAGAGACCCAGTACTTC. Translating gives CASSNLAGGQETQYF.